The 30 T cell receptor beta chains below all came from one sample that was sequenced in a study of blood T cell repertoires in COVID-19. Sequenced by immunoSEQ multiplex PCR; TCRdb stores in-frame clones only, minus some. The sample yields 180,000 or so clones, approximately 80% seen once. Material: PBMCs or T cells enriched from blood (not recorded which). The receptors originated from a man aged 55 to 70 who had been exposed to COVID-19.

The chain joins TRBV7-8 to TRBJ2-5, with D possibly matching TRBD1 (7 bases). Germline V CDR1 and CDR2: SGHVS, FQNEAQ. This CDR3 has 17 residues. Trimming removed 3 bases at V and 0 bases at J, with 17 bases between. CDR3 DNA sequence: TGTGCCAGCAGCTTGGGCCAACAGGGGAGGCACCAAGAGACCCAGTACTTC. Translation gives CASSLGQQGRHQETQYF.

V usage is TRBV5-5 and J usage is TRBJ2-2, with 8 bases fitting TRBD1. CDR3 size: 14 residues. Germline-derived CDR1 and CDR2 are SGHKS and YYEKEE (reference sequence). The ends lost 4 bases at V and 3 bases at J; junction bases unmatched: 2. This CDR3 is CASSPGGYTGELFF. CDR3 in DNA: TGTGCCAGCAGCCCAGGGGGCTACACCGGGGAGCTGTTTTTT.

This clone has just one count. V usage is TRBV7-8 and J usage is TRBJ2-7; TRBD2 matches at 8 bases. The CDR3 sequence is 17 residues long. Germline lookup yields CDR1 SGHVS and CDR2 FQNEAQ. Germline trimming cut 5 bases from V and 3 bases from J; bases unmatched to any gene: 15. This CDR3 is CASSKRGLAGRDYEQYF. Here the CDR3 DNA reads TGTGCCAGCAGCAAACGGGGGCTAGCCGGGAGGGACTACGAGCAGTACTTC.

The chain carries TRBV19 and TRBJ1-1; D perhaps matches TRBD1 (6 bases). The CDR3 spans 14 residues. V was pared by 8 bases and J by 0 bases, with 13 bases between. The germline V gene has CDR1 LNHDA and CDR2 SQIVND (reference sequence). The CDR3 region has the DNA TGTGCCAGTTGGGACATCAAAATGAACACTGAAGCTTTCTTT. Its translation: CASWDIKMNTEAFF.

The chain couples TRBV11-2 to TRBJ1-3; D is possibly TRBD1 (5 bases). The CDR3 length is 16 residues. Germline assignment: CDR1 SGHAT and CDR2 FQNNGV. V lost 1 base and J lost 4, with 14 bases in between. The CDR3 sequence is CASSLVRPGSGNTIYF. The CDR3 DNA reads TGTGCCAGCAGCTTAGTACGTCCAGGGTCCGGAAACACCATATATTTT.

The chain carries TRBV27 and TRBJ1-2; 7 bases map to TRBD1. Looked up from germline, CDR1 is MNHEY and CDR2 is SMNVEV (reference sequence). The CDR3 consists of 14 residues. V lost 6 bases and J lost 6; bases outside the gene matches: 10. CDR3 DNA sequence: TGTGCCAGCAGATCCCCCGGGACAGCCGATGGCTACACCTTC. This gives the protein CASRSPGTADGYTF.

The table lists this clone with a few counts. The gene calls are TRBV25-1 and TRBJ1-2; TRBD1 agrees at 10 bases. Trimming removed 2 bases from V and 6 bases from J; junction bases left unmatched: 9. The CDR3 length is 16 residues. Per the germline V gene, CDR1 is MGHDK and CDR2 is SYGVNS. CDR3 DNA: TGTGCCAGCAGTGAACTGGCGACAGGGGGCCTCGATGGCTACACCTTC. Amino acid sequence: CASSELATGGLDGYTF.

This rearrangement joins TRBV6-5 to TRBJ2-7, with a tentative D call TRBD1 (5 bases). The CDR3 length is 14 residues. V lost 6 bases and J lost 2, with 14 bases in between. Germline CDR1 and CDR2: MNHEY and SVGAGI. The CDR3 sequence: CASSSWTTTYEQYF. The DNA of the CDR3 is TGTGCCAGCAGCTCTTGGACAACGACCTACGAGCAGTACTTC.

The chain recombines TRBV7-3 with TRBJ2-5, with 10 bases that match TRBD1. The germline V gene encodes CDR1 SGHTA and CDR2 FQGTGA. This CDR3 region has 17 residues. After removal of 2 bases from V and 5 bases from J, the junction contained 11 bases not matched to a gene. As DNA, the CDR3 is TGTGCCAGCAGCTTAGAGGGACAGGGGAACCTGAGGGAGACCCAGTACTTC. Protein: CASSLEGQGNLRETQYF.

The rearrangement joins TRBV7-8 to TRBJ2-1, with 11 nucleotides matching TRBD1. V was pared by 5 bases and J by 7 bases, with 7 bases of the junction left unmatched. In germline, CDR1 is SGHVS, CDR2 FQNEAQ. The CDR3 length is 15 residues. The CDR3 region is CASSPGQGAGNEQFF. The CDR3 region has the DNA TGTGCCAGCAGCCCTGGACAGGGGGCTGGAAATGAGCAGTTCTTC.

This clone was seen a single time. The chain has TRBV30 and TRBJ2-5; TRBD2 matches 8 bases. CDR3 size: 17 residues. V lost 4 bases to trimming and J lost 4 bases; unmatched junction nucleotides: 17. Germline CDR1 GTSNPN, CDR2 SVGIG (reference sequence). CDR3 sequence reads: CAWTKGAGVRRGETQYF. The CDR3 bases are TGTGCCTGGACTAAAGGAGCGGGAGTAAGGCGAGGAGAGACCCAGTACTTC.

The chain has TRBV11-3 and TRBJ2-1, with a weak D call TRBD2 (6 bases). This CDR3 has 14 residues. Germline V CDR1 and CDR2: SGHNT, YENEEA. Trimming pared 5 bases from V and 5 bases from J, leaving 13 bases between. The CDR3 here is CASSTRDFDNEQFF. The CDR3 nucleotides read TGTGCCAGCAGCACCCGGGACTTCGACAATGAGCAGTTCTTC.

This rearrangement joins TRBV5-1 to TRBJ2-7; D is unresolved. The V gene lost 0 bases and the J gene lost 7 bases, with 14 bases spanning the gap. The CDR3 extends over 14 amino acids. In germline, CDR1 is SGHRS, CDR2 YFSETQ. Here the CDR3 reads CASSLGGSFGEQYF. CDR3 coding DNA: TGCGCCAGCAGCTTGGGAGGATCCTTCGGTGAGCAGTACTTC. The whole variable domain, remainder taken from reference TRBV5-1 and TRBJ2-7, is KAGVTQTPRYLIKTRGQQVTLSCSPISGHRSVSWYQQTPGQGLQFLFEYFSETQRNKGNFPGRFSGRQFSNSRSEMNVSTLELGDSALYLCASSLGGSFGEQYFGPGTRLTVT.

V is TRBV5-4 and J is TRBJ2-5; 10 nucleotides line up with TRBD2. Germline CDR1 reads SGHNT; CDR2 reads YYREEE (reference sequence). With 5 bases clipped from V and 4 bases from J, the junction kept 17 bases outside the gene matches. The CDR3 is 18 amino acids. CDR3 bases: TGTGCCAGCAGTTTGAAACATGGGGCTAGCGGGAGTATAGAGACCCAGTACTTC. It specifies CASSLKHGASGSIETQYF.

V is TRBV18 and J is TRBJ1-1; no definite D call. The V gene lost 0 bases and the J gene lost 0 bases, with 8 bases spanning the gap. The CDR3 is 15 residues long. The V gene's germline CDR1 is KGHSH and CDR2 LQKENI. In DNA, the CDR3 is TGTGCCAGCTCACCACCGAGAGGGCTGAACACTGAAGCTTTCTTT. It codes for CASSPPRGLNTEAFF.

The chain is built from TRBV11-1 and TRBJ2-5, with TRBD1 as a possible D gene (6 bases). The CDR3 sequence is 16 residues long. Germline V gene sequence: CDR1 SGHAT, CDR2 FQDESV (reference sequence). With 1 base removed from V and 4 bases from J, the gap between germline ends came to 16 bases. The CDR3 DNA reads as TGTGCCAGCAGCTTAGGGCCCCAGGTAGGGGGAGAGACCCAGTACTTC. Protein: CASSLGPQVGGETQYF.

Sample share makes this clone medium-sized (0.01 to 0.1%). This chain joins TRBV7-3 and TRBJ2-1, with D unclear. Trimming shortened V by 4 bases and J by 9 bases, and 7 bases separated the two germline ends. The CDR3 length is 11 residues. The V gene's germline CDR1 is SGHTA and CDR2 FQGTGA. Here the CDR3 reads CASSSTAEQFF. DNA of the CDR3: TGTGCCAGCAGCTCAACAGCTGAGCAGTTCTTC.

This clone has more than one count but fewer than ten. The genes are TRBV5-4 and TRBJ2-7; 15 nucleotides line up with TRBD2. The CDR3 has 18 residues. J was trimmed by 3 bases and V by 5 bases; bases with no gene match: 12. Germline loops: CDR1 SGHNT, CDR2 YYREEE (reference sequence). Here the CDR3 DNA reads TGTGCCAGCAGGGGCCCGGGACTAGCGGGAGGAAGGGACTACGAGCAGTACTTC. Translating it yields CASRGPGLAGGRDYEQYF.

This chain uses TRBV30 with TRBJ2-7, with 10 nucleotides matching TRBD1. The CDR3 runs to 13 residues. Germline CDR1 GTSNPN, CDR2 SVGIG (reference sequence). J lost 6 bases, V lost 2 bases, and 4 bases had no gene match. The DNA of the CDR3 is TGTGCCTGGAGTCCGGGACAGGGGTTCGAGCAGTACTTC. This gives the protein CAWSPGQGFEQYF. Full variable domain (rest looked up from reference TRBV30 and TRBJ2-7): SQTIHQWPATLVQPVGSPLSLECTVEGTSNPNLYWYRQAAGRGLQLLFYSVGIGQISSEVPQNLSASRPQDRQFILSSKKLLLSDSGFYLCAWSPGQGFEQYFGPGTRLTVT.

The rearrangement links TRBV19 to TRBJ2-7; 11 bases are shared with TRBD1. V was pared by 10 bases and J by 5 bases, with 4 bases of the junction left unmatched. The germline V gene encodes CDR1 LNHDA and CDR2 SQIVND (reference sequence). The CDR3 covers 12 residues. In nucleotides, the CDR3 is TGTGCCACCGAGGACAGGGGGCACGAGCAGTACTTC. It translates to CATEDRGHEQYF.

J is TRBJ1-2 and V is TRBV5-1; D ambiguous. The CDR3 spans 15 residues. From germline, CDR1 is SGHRS and CDR2 YFSETQ. The germline V and J ends were trimmed by 0 bases and 5 bases, with 14 bases remaining between them. For the CDR3, the DNA is TGCGCCAGCAGCTTGGTGCCAGCCTGGAGTTATGGCTACACCTTC. It codes for CASSLVPAWSYGYTF.

CDR3: CASSPRGGNTQYF. The DNA for the CDR3 is TGTGCCAGCAGCCCGCGGGGCGGGAATACGCAGTATTTT. The rearrangement uses TRBV11-1 and TRBJ2-3, with a weak D call TRBD2 (6 bases). This CDR3 is built from 13 residues. The V and J ends lost 5 bases and 7 bases respectively, with 13 bases between them. Germline V gene lookup returns CDR1 SGHAT and CDR2 FQDESV (reference sequence).

The chain recombines TRBV4-3 with TRBJ2-1, with D possibly matching TRBD2 (6 bases). Trimming pared 3 bases from V and 4 bases from J, leaving 7 bases between. Germline V gene lookup returns CDR1 LGHNA and CDR2 YSLEER. This CDR3 comprises 13 residues. This CDR3 is CASSQDYYNEQFF. CDR3 DNA: TGCGCCAGCAGCCAGGACTATTACAATGAGCAGTTCTTC.

The gene calls are TRBV4-3 and TRBJ2-5; 11 bases are a match to TRBD2. CDR3 length: 15 residues. V was pared by 1 base and J by 4 bases, with 2 bases of the junction left unmatched. Germline V CDR1 and CDR2: LGHNA, YSLEER. In DNA, the CDR3 is TGCGCCAGCAGCCAAGGACTAGCGGGAAGAGAGACCCAGTACTTC. This codes for CASSQGLAGRETQYF.

As to this clone: The junction departs from germline at one end; a sequencing error may be responsible. This rearrangement joins TRBV28 to TRBJ1-4, with TRBD1 matching 7 bases. Germline V gene data show CDR1 as MDHEN and CDR2 as SYDVKM. The CDR3 sequence is 12 residues long. The CDR3 region is CASSLRNRDRVF. The CDR3 DNA reads as TGTGCCAGCAGTTTACGAAACCGGGACAGAGTTTTT.

V and J are TRBV6-1 and TRBJ2-7, with TRBD2 matching over 9 bases. Germline lookup yields CDR1 MNHNS and CDR2 SASEGT. The CDR3 is 14 amino acids. The ends lost 7 bases at V and 6 bases at J; junction bases unmatched: 10. CDR3: CASTSVAGGGEQYF. In DNA, the CDR3 is TGTGCCAGCACCTCAGTGGCGGGAGGGGGCGAGCAGTACTTC.

This clone was found once. J is TRBJ2-7 and V is TRBV5-1, with 9 bases lining up with TRBD1. V shed 0 bases, J shed 4 bases, and the junction held 8 bases outside the gene matches. The germline V gene has CDR1 SGHRS and CDR2 YFSETQ. The CDR3 spans 16 residues. CDR3 region: CASSLGLGQGQYEQYF. In DNA, the CDR3 is TGCGCCAGCAGCTTGGGTCTGGGACAGGGTCAGTACGAGCAGTACTTC. Full variable domain (outside the CDR3, taken from reference TRBV5-1 and TRBJ2-7): KAGVTQTPRYLIKTRGQQVTLSCSPISGHRSVSWYQQTPGQGLQFLFEYFSETQRNKGNFPGRFSGRQFSNSRSEMNVSTLELGDSALYLCASSLGLGQGQYEQYFGPGTRLTVT.

The J gene is TRBJ2-3, the V gene TRBV7-2; possible D gene TRBD2, 5 bases. Deletions cut 8 bases from V and 0 bases from J, with 9 bases between. Germline V gene data show CDR1 as SGHTA and CDR2 as FQGNSA. The length of the CDR3 is 13 residues. The CDR3 spells CASGSTSTDTQYF. In nucleotides, the CDR3 is TGTGCCAGCGGGAGTACGAGCACAGATACGCAGTATTTT. The full variable domain, its missing parts supplied by reference TRBV7-2 and TRBJ2-3, is GAGVSQSPSNKVTEKGKDVELRCDPISGHTALYWYRQSLGQGLEFLIYFQGNSAPDKSGLPSDRFSAERTGGSVSTLTIQRTQQEDSAVYLCASGSTSTDTQYFGPGTRLTVL.

The chain joins TRBV6-2 or TRBV6-3 to TRBJ2-7; 9 bases match TRBD2. Germline V gene lookup returns CDR1 MNHEY and CDR2 SVGEGT. The junction had 8 bases not matched to a gene; V was cut back by 4 bases and J by 1 base. The CDR3 length is 16 residues. CDR3 amino acids: CASSSETSGFSYEQYF. In nucleotides, the CDR3 is TGTGCCAGCAGTTCCGAGACTAGCGGATTTTCCTACGAGCAGTACTTC.

The chain combines TRBV7-8 with TRBJ2-2; 9 positions match TRBD2. V lost 5 bases to trimming and J lost 2 bases; unmatched junction nucleotides: 6. Germline V gene sequence: CDR1 SGHVS, CDR2 FQNEAQ. The CDR3 consists of 16 residues. This chain's CDR3 is CASSHNLAGNTGELFF. The CDR3 coding sequence is TGTGCCAGCAGCCACAACCTAGCGGGAAACACCGGGGAGCTGTTTTTT.